This TCR beta chain comes out of a study of Ad26.COV2.S vaccination and SARS-CoV-2 variants. Trimming left V 3 bases short and J 0 bases short, with 8 bases between. CDR1 is SGHTA and CDR2 is FQGTGA in the germline V gene. The CDR3 sequence is 15 residues long. This clone was seen a few times. This sample's treatment: about 20 received Ad26.COV2.S at low or high dose, single or two shots; about 5 received placebo; per-sample allocation not given. The samples were gathered on day 63 after the first injection of vaccine or placebo. Sequencing used immunoSEQ multiplex PCR; TCRdb keeps in-frame clones, though not all of them. The table has about 680,000 clones, around 92% seen once.

Sample: peripheral blood, taken in a trial of Ad26.COV2.S vaccine versus placebo. The clonotype comes from a person aged 18-65 years who received the Ad26.COV2.S COVID-19 vaccine or a placebo. The chain couples TRBV7-3 to TRBJ2-2; the D call may be TRBD1 or TRBD2 (5 bases each). Here the CDR3 reads CASSFGDPNTGELFF. In DNA form, the CDR3 reads TGTGCCAGCAGCTTCGGGGACCCGAACACCGGGGAGCTGTTTTTT.